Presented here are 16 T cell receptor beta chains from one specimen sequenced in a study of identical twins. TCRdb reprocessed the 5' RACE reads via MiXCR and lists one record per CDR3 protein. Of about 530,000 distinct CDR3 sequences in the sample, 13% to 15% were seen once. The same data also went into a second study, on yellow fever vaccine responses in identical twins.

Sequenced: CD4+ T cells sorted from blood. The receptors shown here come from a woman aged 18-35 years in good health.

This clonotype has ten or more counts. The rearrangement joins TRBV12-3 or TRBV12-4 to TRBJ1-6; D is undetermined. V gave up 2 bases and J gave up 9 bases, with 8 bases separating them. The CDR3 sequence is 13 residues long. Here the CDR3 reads CASSLITGSPLHF. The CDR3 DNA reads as TGTGCCAGCAGTTTAATAACCGGTTCACCCCTCCACTTT.

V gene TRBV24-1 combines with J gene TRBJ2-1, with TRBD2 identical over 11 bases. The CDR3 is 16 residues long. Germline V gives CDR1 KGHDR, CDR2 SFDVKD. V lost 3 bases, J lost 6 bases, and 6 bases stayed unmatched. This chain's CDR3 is CATSDAGLAAFNEQFF. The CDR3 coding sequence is TGTGCCACCAGTGATGCGGGACTAGCGGCTTTCAATGAGCAGTTCTTC.

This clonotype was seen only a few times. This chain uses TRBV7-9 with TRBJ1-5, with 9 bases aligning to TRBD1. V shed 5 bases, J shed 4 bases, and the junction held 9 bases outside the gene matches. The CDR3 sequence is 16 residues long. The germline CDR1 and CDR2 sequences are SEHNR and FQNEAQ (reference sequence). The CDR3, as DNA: TGTGCCAGCAGCGCAGGGACAGGGCCTTTGAATCAGCCCCAGCATTTT. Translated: CASSAGTGPLNQPQHF.

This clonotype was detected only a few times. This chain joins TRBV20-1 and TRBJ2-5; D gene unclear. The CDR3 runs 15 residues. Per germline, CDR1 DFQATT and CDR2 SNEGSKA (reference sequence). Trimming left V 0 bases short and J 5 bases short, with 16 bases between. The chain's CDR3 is CSARDGLTRAETQYF. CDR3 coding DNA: TGCAGTGCTAGAGACGGCCTAACCCGGGCGGAGACCCAGTACTTC.

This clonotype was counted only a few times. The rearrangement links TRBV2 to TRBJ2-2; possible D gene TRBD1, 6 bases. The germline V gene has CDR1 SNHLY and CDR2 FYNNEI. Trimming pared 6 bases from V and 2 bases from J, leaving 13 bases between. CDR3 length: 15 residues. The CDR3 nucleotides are TGTGCCAGCAGCCAAGGGGACAAAAACACCGGGGAGCTGTTTTTT. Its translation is CASSQGDKNTGELFF.

The CDR3 DNA reads as TGCGCCAGCAAGGACGGGGGGCTGGGTGAAGCTTTCTTT. Its translation: CASKDGGLGEAFF. V and J are TRBV5-1 and TRBJ1-1, with D perhaps TRBD1 (6 bases). Deletions cut 6 bases from V and 7 bases from J, with 16 bases between. The V gene's germline CDR1 is SGHRS and CDR2 YFSETQ. This CDR3 is 13 amino acids long.

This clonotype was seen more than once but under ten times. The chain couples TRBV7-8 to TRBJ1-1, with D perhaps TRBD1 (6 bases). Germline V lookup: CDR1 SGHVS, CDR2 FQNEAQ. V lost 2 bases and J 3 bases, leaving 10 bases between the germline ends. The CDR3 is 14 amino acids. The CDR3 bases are TGTGCCAGCAGCTTACAGGGGAGGCACACTGAAGCTTTCTTT. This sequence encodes CASSLQGRHTEAFF.

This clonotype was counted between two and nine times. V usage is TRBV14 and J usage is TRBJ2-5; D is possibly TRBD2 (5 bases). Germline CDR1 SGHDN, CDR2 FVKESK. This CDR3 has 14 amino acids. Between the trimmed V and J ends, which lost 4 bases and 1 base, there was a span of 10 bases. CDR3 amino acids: CASSRETIQETQYF. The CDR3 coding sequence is TGTGCCAGCAGCCGAGAGACTATCCAAGAGACCCAGTACTTC.

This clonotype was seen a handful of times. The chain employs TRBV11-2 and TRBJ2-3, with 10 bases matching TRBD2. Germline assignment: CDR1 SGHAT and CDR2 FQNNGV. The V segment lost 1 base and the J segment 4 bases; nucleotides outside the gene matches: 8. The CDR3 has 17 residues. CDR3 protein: CASSLGTSGSGADTQYF. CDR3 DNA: TGTGCCAGCAGCTTAGGGACTAGCGGTTCTGGGGCAGATACGCAGTATTTT.

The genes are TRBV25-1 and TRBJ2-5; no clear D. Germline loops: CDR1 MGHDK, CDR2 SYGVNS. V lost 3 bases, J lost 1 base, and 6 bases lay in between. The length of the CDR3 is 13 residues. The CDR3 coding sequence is TGTGCCAGCAGTGACAGGTCCCAAGAGACCCAGTACTTC. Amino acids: CASSDRSQETQYF.

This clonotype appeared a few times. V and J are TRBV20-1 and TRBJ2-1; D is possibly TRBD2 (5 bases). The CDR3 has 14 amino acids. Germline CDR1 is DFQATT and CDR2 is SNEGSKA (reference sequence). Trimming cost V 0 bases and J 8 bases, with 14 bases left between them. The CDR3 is CSARDSASLDEQFF. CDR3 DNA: TGCAGTGCTAGAGATAGCGCTTCTCTCGATGAGCAGTTCTTC.

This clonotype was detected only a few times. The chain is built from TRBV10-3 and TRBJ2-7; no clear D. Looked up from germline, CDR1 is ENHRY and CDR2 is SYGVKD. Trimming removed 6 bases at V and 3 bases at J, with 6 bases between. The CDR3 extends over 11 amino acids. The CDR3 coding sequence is TGTGCCATCAGCGCCAACTACGAGCAGTACTTC. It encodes CAISANYEQYF.

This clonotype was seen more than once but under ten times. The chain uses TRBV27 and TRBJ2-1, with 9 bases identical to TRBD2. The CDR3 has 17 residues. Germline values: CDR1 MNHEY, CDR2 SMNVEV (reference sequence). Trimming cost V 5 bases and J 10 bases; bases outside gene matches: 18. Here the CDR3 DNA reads TGTGCCAGCAGTACACAACGGGGACTAGCCTGGGGATCGGAGCAGTTCTTC. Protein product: CASSTQRGLAWGSEQFF.

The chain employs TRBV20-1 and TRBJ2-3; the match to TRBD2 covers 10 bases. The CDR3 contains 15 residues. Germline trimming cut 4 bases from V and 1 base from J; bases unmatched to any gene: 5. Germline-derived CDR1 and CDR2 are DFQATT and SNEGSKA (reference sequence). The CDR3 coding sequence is TGCAGTGCTAAGGGGCTAGCGGGGGGCACAGATACGCAGTATTTT. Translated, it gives CSAKGLAGGTDTQYF.

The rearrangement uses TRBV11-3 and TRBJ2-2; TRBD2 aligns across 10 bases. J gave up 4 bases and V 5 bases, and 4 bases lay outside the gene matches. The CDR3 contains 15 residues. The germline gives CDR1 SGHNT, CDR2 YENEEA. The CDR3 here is CASSRGLASTGELFF. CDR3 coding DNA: TGTGCCAGCAGCCGGGGACTAGCGAGCACCGGGGAGCTGTTTTTT.

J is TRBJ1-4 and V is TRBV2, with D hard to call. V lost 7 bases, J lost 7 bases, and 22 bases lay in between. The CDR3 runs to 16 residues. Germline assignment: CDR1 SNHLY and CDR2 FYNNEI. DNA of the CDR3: TGTGCCAGCAAGGAGGAACGGCTTTTGGTCCCTGAAAAACTGTTTTTT. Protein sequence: CASKEERLLVPEKLFF.